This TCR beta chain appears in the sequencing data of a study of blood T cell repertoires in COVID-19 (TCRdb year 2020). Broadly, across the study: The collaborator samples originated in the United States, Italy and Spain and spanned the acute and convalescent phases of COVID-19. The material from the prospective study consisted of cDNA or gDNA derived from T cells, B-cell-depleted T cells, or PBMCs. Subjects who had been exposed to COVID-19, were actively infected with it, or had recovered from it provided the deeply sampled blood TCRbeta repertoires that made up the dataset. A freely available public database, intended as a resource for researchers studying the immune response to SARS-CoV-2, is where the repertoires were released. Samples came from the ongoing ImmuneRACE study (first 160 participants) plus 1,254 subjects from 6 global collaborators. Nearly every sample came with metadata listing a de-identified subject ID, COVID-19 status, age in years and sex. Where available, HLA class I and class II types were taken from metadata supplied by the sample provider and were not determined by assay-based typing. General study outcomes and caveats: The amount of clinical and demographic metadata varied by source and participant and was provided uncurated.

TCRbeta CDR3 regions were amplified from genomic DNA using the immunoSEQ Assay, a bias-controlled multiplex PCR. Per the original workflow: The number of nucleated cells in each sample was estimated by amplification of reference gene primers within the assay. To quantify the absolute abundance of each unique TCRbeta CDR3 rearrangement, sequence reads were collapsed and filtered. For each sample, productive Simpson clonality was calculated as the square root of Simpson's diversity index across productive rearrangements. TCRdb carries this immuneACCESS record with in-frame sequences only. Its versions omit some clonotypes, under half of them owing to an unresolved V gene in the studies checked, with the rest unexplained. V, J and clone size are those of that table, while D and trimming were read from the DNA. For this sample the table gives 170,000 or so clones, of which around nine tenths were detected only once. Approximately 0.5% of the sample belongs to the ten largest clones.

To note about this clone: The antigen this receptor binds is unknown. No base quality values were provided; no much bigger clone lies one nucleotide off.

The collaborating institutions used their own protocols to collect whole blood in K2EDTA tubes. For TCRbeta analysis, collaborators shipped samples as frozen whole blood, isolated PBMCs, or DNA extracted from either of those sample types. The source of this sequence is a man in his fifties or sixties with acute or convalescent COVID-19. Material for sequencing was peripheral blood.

This receptor carries the CDR3 CASSQDPRQVNTEAFF. The DNA is TGCGCCAGCAGCCAAGATCCTCGACAGGTGAACACTGAAGCTTTCTTT. This sequence uses TRBV4-1 and TRBJ1-1; the best D guess is TRBD1, with 6 bases matching. V is pared back by 0 bases and J by 0 bases, with 11 bases lying between the germline termini. CDR3 length: 16 amino acids, cysteine to phenylalanine. The read is trimmed to its CDR3 DNA, 48 bases read in frame from base 1. The germline V gene encodes CDR1 MGHRA and CDR2 YSYEKL.